The clone carrying this T cell receptor beta chain has more than one count but fewer than ten. Its antigen is as yet unknown. Every bit of the isolated RNA underwent reverse transcription, so sequencing read expressed TCRB transcripts. TCRdb's copy holds only in-frame clones and misses some; the assay was immunoSEQ multiplex PCR. Here the sample spans about 400,000 clones, over 9.5% being singletons. The data are from a study of beta chain features in type 1 diabetes. Findings and caveats of the study: Sampled from patients, naive, central memory and Treg TCRB repertoires appeared more similar than those sampled from healthy donors.

This CDR3 region has 13 residues. The junction had 7 bases not matched to a gene; V was cut back by 11 bases and J by 7 bases. Germline V lookup: CDR1 LNHDA, CDR2 SQIVND (reference sequence). This receptor was identified in a man in his late teens or twenties in good health. The V call is TRBV19, the J call TRBJ2-2; TRBD1 agrees at 10 bases. Sequencing used naive CD4+ T cells from blood. The CDR3 nucleotides read TGTGCCTGCCGGGACAGGGGACACGGGGAGCTGTTTTTT. Its translation: CACRDRGHGELFF.